Each of the 3 T cell receptor beta chains below was sequenced from the same sample in a study of blood T cell repertoires in COVID-19 (dated by TCRdb to 2020 to 2022). The library was built by means of the immunoSEQ multiplex PCR assay. The source is immuneACCESS, and TCRdb retained only in-frame sequences with V and J called. Part of the clones is not carried over; for the studies checked, unresolved V genes explain less than half of this, and the remainder is unexplained. For this sample the table gives some 180,000 clones, of which 85% to 90% were detected only once. The biggest ten clones account for just under 8.5% of the sample. The sample comprised peripheral blood. These receptors all stem from a woman aged 60-75 years with acute or convalescent COVID-19.

V is TRBV5-1 and J is TRBJ2-4, with 13 bases that match TRBD2. V was clipped by 2 bases and J by 0 bases; unmatched bases: 2. Looked up from germline, CDR1 is SGHRS and CDR2 is YFSETQ. CDR3 size: 17 residues. CDR3 residues: CASSLGLAGVAKNIQYF. CDR3 DNA sequence: TGCGCCAGCAGCTTAGGACTAGCGGGGGTAGCCAAAAACATTCAGTACTTC.

The chain carries TRBV28 and TRBJ2-7; 14 nucleotides match TRBD2. With 4 bases clipped from V and 3 bases from J, the junction kept 5 bases outside the gene matches. CDR3 length: 16 residues. Germline CDR1 reads MDHEN; CDR2 reads SYDVKM. The CDR3 loop is CASSSPGLAGVYEQYF. The CDR3, as DNA: TGTGCCAGCAGTTCCCCGGGACTAGCGGGAGTCTACGAGCAGTACTTC.

The CDR3 protein is CASSTSTQGNTIYF. DNA for the CDR3: TGTGCCAGCTCAACAAGCACACAGGGAAACACCATATATTTT. The chain is built from TRBV18 and TRBJ1-3; D gene ambiguous. The CDR3 is 14 amino acids. Germline V gene data show CDR1 as KGHSH and CDR2 as LQKENI. V was clipped by 5 bases and J by 4 bases, with 12 bases between them. Full variable domain (rest looked up from reference TRBV18 and TRBJ1-3): NAGVMQNPRHLVRRRGQEARLRCSPMKGHSHVYWYRQLPEEGLKFMVYLQKENIIDESGMPKERFSAEFPKEGPSILRIQQVVRGDSAAYFCASSTSTQGNTIYFGEGSWLTVV.